The rows below give T cell receptor beta chains drawn from one sample of a study of CD8 T cells in Susac syndrome. TCRdb reprocessed the immunoSEQ multiplex PCR reads via MiXCR and lists one record per CDR3 protein. The sample includes 50,000 or so distinct CDR3 sequences, more than 85% seen only once; the top ten take approximately 0.53%. The material sequenced was CD8+ T cells from PBMCs. Receptors originate from a human donor in good health. The CDR3 runs from the conserved cysteine through the conserved F or W. Fields, in order: V gene, J gene, clone size, D gene, CDR3 DNA, CDR3 protein. D genes are given only for firm matches. For some rows the clone size is stated as once, few or many, or as a class when expanded; others skip it.

>TRBV20-1|TRBJ2-1|.|TRBD1
TGCAGTGCTACAGGGGGCGGCTATGAGCAGTTCTTC
CSATGGGYEQFF
>TRBV2|TRBJ1-2|.|.
TGTGCCAGGCAATATAACTATGGCTACACCTTC
CARQYNYGYTF
>TRBV28|TRBJ2-1|.|.
TGTGCCAGCTCCGCATTGTCCTACAATGAGCAGTTCTTC
CASSALSYNEQFF
>TRBV6-6|TRBJ2-7|.|.
TGTGCCAGCACCGACCCAGGGAGCTCCTACGAGCAGTACTTC
CASTDPGSSYEQYF
>TRBV28|TRBJ2-1|.|TRBD2
TGTGCCAGCAGGGTCTGGACTAGCGGATACAATGAGCAGTTCTTC
CASRVWTSGYNEQFF
>TRBV29-1|TRBJ2-7|.|TRBD1
TGCAGCGTTGAAGATCAGGGGGATTACTCCTACGAGCAGTACTTC
CSVEDQGDYSYEQYF
>TRBV6-4|TRBJ2-7|.|.
TGTGCCAGCATACTATCCGATAAGGGGCGACGGGAGCAGTACTTC
CASILSDKGRREQYF
>TRBV7-2|TRBJ2-5|.|.
TGTGCCAGCAGCTTCCCAGCCGCCCGGGGAGAGACCCAGTACTTC
CASSFPAARGETQYF
>TRBV12-3/TRBV12-4|TRBJ2-7|.|.
TGTGCCAGCAGTTTAGCACTAGCCGGAGAATACGAGCAGTACTTC
CASSLALAGEYEQYF
>TRBV4-1|TRBJ1-1|once|TRBD1
TGCGCCAGCAGCTCACCGGGGGACAGGGGGGACACTGAAGCTTTCTTT
CASSSPGDRGDTEAFF
>TRBV5-6|TRBJ2-7|.|TRBD2
TGTGCCAGCAGCTTGACGATGGGACTAGCGGGACTCGAGCAGTACTTC
CASSLTMGLAGLEQYF
>TRBV15|TRBJ2-1|.|TRBD2
TGTGCCACCAGCTTGGGACTAGCGGGAGGAAGGTACAATGAGCAGTTCTTC
CATSLGLAGGRYNEQFF
>TRBV7-2|TRBJ2-1|.|TRBD2
TGTGCCAGCAGCTTAGTAGCGGGAGACTATGAGCAGTTCTTC
CASSLVAGDYEQFF
>TRBV27|TRBJ2-1|once|TRBD1
TGTGCCAGCAGTTTTGCCAGGGGGAGCTACAATGAGCAGTTCTTC
CASSFARGSYNEQFF
>TRBV5-1|TRBJ1-5|.|TRBD1
TGCGCCAGCAGCTTGGCACAGGGGGCCCAGCCCCAGCATTTT
CASSLAQGAQPQHF
>TRBV28|TRBJ2-5|.|TRBD1
TGTGCCAGCAGTAAGGGACAGGGCCCTGTAGAGACCCAGTACTTC
CASSKGQGPVETQYF
>TRBV27|TRBJ2-7|.|.
TGTGCCAGCAGCCACACGGGGACCTACGAGCAGTACTTC
CASSHTGTYEQYF
>TRBV20-1|TRBJ2-7|.|TRBD2
TGCAGTGCTAGAGCTAGCGGGAGTGTCAACGAGCAGTACTTC
CSARASGSVNEQYF
>TRBV19|TRBJ1-5|.|.
TGTGCCAGTAGTCCTCTTCAGGGCTATCAGCCCCAGCATTTT
CASSPLQGYQPQHF
>TRBV29-1|TRBJ2-7|.|.
TGCAGCGTTGAACAGGGGAACTCCTACGAGCAGTACTTC
CSVEQGNSYEQYF
>TRBV19|TRBJ2-7|.|TRBD1
TGTGCCAGTAGCCAGGACGCCGGGACAGGGGGCTACGAGCAGTACTTC
CASSQDAGTGGYEQYF
>TRBV7-9|TRBJ2-7|few|.
TGTGCCAGCAGCCCAGACAGGTCCGAGCAGTACTTC
CASSPDRSEQYF
>TRBV28|TRBJ2-7|.|.
TGTGCCAGCAGTGAAGGGGAGACCTACGAGCAGTACTTC
CASSEGETYEQYF
>TRBV29-1|TRBJ2-7|.|TRBD2
TGCAGCGTTGACGGTAGCGGGGATCCCTACGAGCAGTACTTC
CSVDGSGDPYEQYF
>TRBV28|TRBJ2-4|.|TRBD2
TGTGCCAGCAGACTAGCGGGAGCCAAAAACATTCAGTACTTC
CASRLAGAKNIQYF
>TRBV9|TRBJ2-1|once|TRBD2
TGTGCCAGCGAACTAGCGGGGACCAATGAGCAATTCTTC
CASELAGTNEQFF
>TRBV27|TRBJ2-4|.|.
TGTGCCAGCAGTCCAATGACCGTAGCCAAAAACATTCAGTACTTC
CASSPMTVAKNIQYF
>TRBV30|TRBJ2-7|.|.
TGTGCCCACGGGGCCTACGAGCAGTACTTC
CAHGAYEQYF
>TRBV7-9|TRBJ1-2|.|TRBD1
TGTGCCAGCAGCTTAGGGGCCACAGGGGGCGGCTACACCTTC
CASSLGATGGGYTF